The clone carrying this T cell receptor beta chain was counted a single time. Sequencing used immunoSEQ multiplex PCR; TCRdb keeps in-frame clones, though not all of them. The sample holds 110,000 to 150,000 clones, more than 80% seen once. This entry is derived from a study of blood T cell repertoires in COVID-19. CDR1 is SGHTA and CDR2 is FQGTGA in the germline V gene. The CDR3 length is 13 residues. V shed 1 base and J shed 5 bases, with 9 bases lying between them. The TCR comes from a human donor in a cohort sampled during active COVID-19. The specimen sequenced was peripheral blood. This rearrangement joins TRBV7-3 to TRBJ2-7; D might be TRBD1 (5 bases). CDR3 amino acids: CASSLIIGDEQYF. DNA for the CDR3: TGTGCCAGCAGCTTAATTATAGGGGACGAGCAGTACTTC.